The 5 T cell receptor beta chains reported below all come from one sample, sequenced in a study of patients and donors after allogeneic stem cell transplantation. TCRdb analysed the RT-PCR reads with MiXCR anew, one entry per CDR3 protein. The data contain around 30,000 distinct CDR3 sequences, over 7% of them singletons. The sample was blood, either unsorted or a sorted T cell fraction (not recorded which). These receptors all come from a human donor who was either an allogeneic HSCT recipient or a stem cell or donor lymphocyte infusion donor (not recorded which). It is not recorded whose cells these are; they may come from a transplant donor.

V gene TRBV15 combines with J gene TRBJ1-2; 7 bases align to TRBD1. The V segment lost 2 bases and the J segment 4 bases; nucleotides outside the gene matches: 1. CDR1 and CDR2 from the germline V gene are LNHNV and YYDKDF (reference sequence). There are 13 residues in the CDR3. The CDR3 nucleotides are TGTGCCACCAGCAGACAGGGGGTCTATGGCTACACCTTC. Its protein is CATSRQGVYGYTF. The full variable domain, in which reference TRBV15 and TRBJ1-2 provide the parts outside the CDR3, is DAMVIQNPRYQVTQFGKPVTLSCSQTLNHNVMYWYQQKSSQAPKLLFHYYDKDFNNEADTPDNFQSRRPNTSFCFLDIRSPGLGDTAMYLCATSRQGVYGYTFGSGTRLTVV.

This clonotype came up many times. V gene TRBV2 combines with J gene TRBJ1-1, with 8 bases matching TRBD1. Germline lookup yields CDR1 SNHLY and CDR2 FYNNEI. The CDR3 has 13 amino acids. V dropped 10 bases and J dropped 4; count of bases not matched to a gene: 8. The CDR3 coding sequence is TGTGCCACTACGACAGGGGAAGGCACTGAAGCTTTCTTT. It yields the protein CATTTGEGTEAFF.

In its sample, this clonotype was seen many times. The V gene is TRBV7-9, the J gene TRBJ2-1; a weak D match, TRBD1 (5 bases). The V end lost 2 bases, the J end lost 5 bases, and 7 bases lay between the germline ends. This CDR3 comprises 13 residues. Germline-derived CDR1 and CDR2 are SEHNR and FQNEAQ (reference sequence). The CDR3 loop is CASSLQGDNEQFF. The CDR3 DNA follows: TGTGCCAGCAGCTTACAGGGCGACAATGAGCAGTTCTTC.

Here the CDR3 reads CASSSRDSSTDTQYF. CDR3 nucleotides: TGTGCCAGCAGCTCCCGGGACAGTAGCACAGATACGCAGTATTTT. The genes are TRBV12-3 or TRBV12-4 and TRBJ2-3, with 7 bases that match TRBD1. Trimming removed 6 bases from V and 0 bases from J; junction bases left unmatched: 6. This CDR3 contains 15 residues.

This clonotype came up many times. This chain uses TRBV10-3 with TRBJ1-1; TRBD1 matches at 8 bases. The germline V gene encodes CDR1 ENHRY and CDR2 SYGVKD. V lost 6 bases and J lost 1; bases outside the gene matches: 4. The CDR3 is 14 amino acids. CDR3 loop: CAIRTGAENTEAFF. CDR3 DNA sequence: TGTGCCATCAGGACAGGGGCAGAGAACACTGAAGCTTTCTTT.